This is a list of T cell receptor beta chains from one sample in a study of response to subunit inactivated influenza vaccine. TCRdb ran MiXCR on the RT-PCR reads and lists one entry per CDR3 protein. The sample contains fewer than 800,000 distinct CDR3 sequences, around 16% of which appear only once. Source: PBMCs from blood, taken 11 to 12 days after vaccination. Source of these receptors: a man in his forties or fifties who received an inactivated influenza vaccine. Each CDR3 is given with its conserved first and last residue. The D gene is left open where the match is weak. Part of the rows lack a size; the others show once, few, many or a class for expanded clones.

clone size	V gene	J gene	D gene	CDR3 DNA	CDR3 protein
.	TRBV20-1	TRBJ2-1	.	TGCAGTGCTACTACACGACTAGACTCCTACAATGAGCAGTTCTTC	CSATTRLDSYNEQFF
.	TRBV7-3	TRBJ2-6	.	TGTGCCAGCAGCCAGGACAGCTCTGGGGCCAACGTCCTGACTTTC	CASSQDSSGANVLTF
few	TRBV5-1	TRBJ2-2	TRBD2	TGCGCCAGCAGCTTGTCGACTAGCGTACCGAACACCGGGGAGCTGTTTTTT	CASSLSTSVPNTGELFF
.	TRBV4-2	TRBJ2-5	TRBD1	TGTGCCAGCAGCCAAGAGTACAGGGGGGCTGGGGAGACCCAGTACTTC	CASSQEYRGAGETQYF
few	TRBV18	TRBJ2-5	.	TGTGCCAGCTCCACCGATGTAGGAAAAGAGACCCAGTACTTC	CASSTDVGKETQYF
.	TRBV11-2	TRBJ2-3	TRBD1	TGTGCCAGCAGCTTATCTGACAGGGGCCCTAGTACGCAGTATTTT	CASSLSDRGPSTQYF
few	TRBV20-1	TRBJ2-5	.	TGCAGTGCTAGAGATCGTAGGATTGAGACCCAGTACTTC	CSARDRRIETQYF
.	TRBV28	TRBJ2-4	.	TGTGCCAGCAGTTTCGTAGCAGGGGGGGACATTCAGTACTTC	CASSFVAGGDIQYF
few	TRBV7-2	TRBJ1-2	TRBD1	TGTGCCAGCAGCTTAGGACAGGGGGTGGGCGGCTACACCTTC	CASSLGQGVGGYTF
many	TRBV12-3/TRBV12-4	TRBJ2-3	.	TGTGCCAGCAGTCGTTTGGGGAGCACAGATACGCAGTATTTT	CASSRLGSTDTQYF
few	TRBV11-2	TRBJ2-4	.	TGTGCCAGCAGTTCCCTCGGAAGGGCCGGGAACATTCAGTACTTC	CASSSLGRAGNIQYF
few	TRBV29-1	TRBJ2-6	.	TGCAGCGTTCCGATCTCGCCAAGAAGACCAACTGGGGCCAACGTCCTGACTTTC	CSVPISPRRPTGANVLTF